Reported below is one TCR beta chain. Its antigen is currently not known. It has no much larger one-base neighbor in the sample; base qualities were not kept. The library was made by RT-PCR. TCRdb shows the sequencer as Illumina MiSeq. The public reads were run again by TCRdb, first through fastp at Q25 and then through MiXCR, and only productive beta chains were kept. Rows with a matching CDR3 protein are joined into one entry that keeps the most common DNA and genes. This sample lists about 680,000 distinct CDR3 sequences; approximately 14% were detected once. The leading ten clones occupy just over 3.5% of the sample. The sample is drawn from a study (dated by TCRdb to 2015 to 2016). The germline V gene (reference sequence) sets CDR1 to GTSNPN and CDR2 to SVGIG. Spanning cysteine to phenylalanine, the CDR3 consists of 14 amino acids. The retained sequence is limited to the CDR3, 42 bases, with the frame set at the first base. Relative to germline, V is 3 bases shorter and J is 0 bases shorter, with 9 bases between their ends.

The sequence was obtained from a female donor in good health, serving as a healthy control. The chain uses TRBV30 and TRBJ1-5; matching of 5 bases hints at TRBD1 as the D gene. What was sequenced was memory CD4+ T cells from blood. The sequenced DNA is TGTGCCTGGAGGGCAGGGAATAGCAATCAGCCCCAGCATTTT. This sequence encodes CAWRAGNSNQPQHF.